Listed here are 14 T cell receptor beta chains from one sample, sequenced in a study of shared clonotypes between healthy human individuals. Naive CD8 cells lacked CD45RO, underwent positive selection for CCR7 and left out terminally differentiated effector memory CD45RA+ cells. Sequencing used immunoSEQ multiplex PCR; TCRdb keeps in-frame clones, though not all of them. This table has about 2.2 million clones, under 95% appearing once. Source material: naive CD8+ T cells from PBMCs. The receptors here all came from a man aged 18 to 29 in good health. Some clones in this sample may be carry-over from other donors' samples.

J is TRBJ1-5 and V is TRBV2; D is perhaps TRBD1 (5 bases). Germline V gives CDR1 SNHLY, CDR2 FYNNEI. CDR3 length: 11 residues. V lost 8 bases and J lost 7, with 9 bases in between. CDR3 residues: CASGTGQPQHF. As DNA, the CDR3 is TGTGCCAGCGGAACAGGACAGCCCCAGCATTTT.

The chain carries TRBV7-2 and TRBJ2-5; D may be TRBD1 (6 bases). In germline, CDR1 is SGHTA, CDR2 FQGNSA. There are 16 residues in the CDR3. The ends were cut back, 4 bases at V and 1 base at J, with 16 bases in the middle. CDR3: CASSSLSRGLQETQYF. The CDR3 nucleotides read TGTGCCAGCAGCTCTCTTTCCAGGGGCCTCCAAGAGACCCAGTACTTC.

This clone was observed a few times. Other DNA sequences of this sample code for an identical CDR3. The V and J genes are TRBV9 and TRBJ1-1; D is ambiguous. Germline loops: CDR1 SGDLS, CDR2 YYNGEE. This CDR3 region has 13 residues. V was clipped by 3 bases and J by 0 bases, with 6 bases between them. CDR3 sequence: CASSASLNTEAFF. The CDR3 bases are TGTGCCAGCAGCGCGTCCTTGAACACTGAAGCTTTCTTT.

A note on this clone: This CDR3 is also generated by other DNA sequences in the sample. This chain joins TRBV27 and TRBJ1-2; D perhaps matches TRBD1 (6 bases). The CDR3 covers 14 residues. The germline V gene has CDR1 MNHEY and CDR2 SMNVEV (reference sequence). Trimming left V 2 bases short and J 5 bases short, with 12 bases between. The CDR3 protein is CASSLSPGVYGYTF. The CDR3 DNA is TGTGCCAGCAGTTTAAGTCCAGGGGTATATGGCTACACCTTC.

The V and J genes are TRBV7-8 and TRBJ2-1, with TRBD2 matching over 9 bases. Trimming took 2 bases from V and 0 from J; bases not matched to a gene: 5. In germline, CDR1 is SGHVS, CDR2 FQNEAQ. The CDR3 is 17 residues long. The CDR3 coding sequence is TGTGCCAGCAGCTTATGGGCGGGAGGGAGCTCCTACAATGAGCAGTTCTTC. It is translated as CASSLWAGGSSYNEQFF.

The rearrangement uses TRBV6-1 and TRBJ2-7; perhaps TRBD1 as D (7 bases). With 5 bases removed from V and 2 bases from J, the gap between germline ends came to 10 bases. Germline CDR1 is MNHNS and CDR2 is SASEGT. The CDR3 extends over 13 amino acids. The DNA for the CDR3 is TGTGCCAGCAGTCAGGGGGGCGCCTACGAGCAGTACTTC. Protein: CASSQGGAYEQYF.

The chain uses TRBV4-2 and TRBJ1-3; D is possibly TRBD1 (5 bases). The CDR3 totals 16 residues. Trimming took off 3 bases at V and 0 bases at J, with 12 bases between the two ends. Germline values: CDR1 LGHNA, CDR2 YNFKEQ. The CDR3 DNA reads as TGTGCCAGCAGCCACGCCTCGGGGCCCTCTGGAAACACCATATATTTT. It is translated as CASSHASGPSGNTIYF.

The chain is built from TRBV30 and TRBJ2-3; TRBD2 matches at 13 bases. V was clipped by 5 bases and J by 4 bases; unmatched bases: 9. The CDR3 is 16 amino acids. From germline, CDR1 is GTSNPN and CDR2 SVGIG (reference sequence). CDR3 sequence: CAWRDGLAGVADTQYF. The CDR3 region has the DNA TGTGCCTGGCGCGATGGACTAGCGGGAGTAGCAGATACGCAGTATTTT.

The chain is built from TRBV10-3 and TRBJ2-7; 9 positions agree with TRBD1. CDR1 and CDR2 (germline): ENHRY, SYGVKD. J was trimmed by 2 bases and V by 6 bases; bases with no gene match: 11. The CDR3 spans 16 residues. CDR3 residues: CAISLHTGGPTYEQYF. Written as DNA, the CDR3 is TGTGCCATCAGCCTTCATACAGGGGGCCCCACCTACGAGCAGTACTTC.

The chain recombines TRBV10-3 with TRBJ2-7, with D possibly being TRBD1 (6 bases). Germline V gene sequence: CDR1 ENHRY, CDR2 SYGVKD. The CDR3 totals 16 residues. The V gene lost 3 bases and the J gene lost 1 base, with 16 bases spanning the gap. This CDR3 reads CAISDPGQFGSYEQYF. The CDR3 DNA sequence: TGTGCCATCAGTGACCCCGGACAGTTTGGGTCCTACGAGCAGTACTTC.

About this clone itself: The sample carries other DNA sequences with the same CDR3. This rearrangement joins TRBV5-5 to TRBJ2-7; D is unclear. V dropped 2 bases and J dropped 3 bases, with 3 bases sitting between them. This CDR3 has 11 residues. Looked up from germline, CDR1 is SGHKS and CDR2 is YYEKEE (reference sequence). The CDR3 loop reads CASSLNYEQYF. For the CDR3, the DNA is TGTGCCAGCAGCTTAAACTACGAGCAGTACTTC.

The gene calls are TRBV29-1 and TRBJ2-3; D unclear. The germline CDR1 and CDR2 sequences are SQVTM and ANQGSEA. The length of the CDR3 is 12 residues. Trimming removed 5 bases from V and 2 bases from J, with 8 bases in between. CDR3 DNA: TGCAGCGTTCTGTTTCACACAGATACGCAGTATTTT. Amino acids: CSVLFHTDTQYF.

This CDR3 is CASRGGGGHEQYF. The CDR3 DNA follows: TGCGCCAGCCGAGGGGGGGGAGGCCACGAGCAGTACTTC. The gene calls are TRBV10-2 and TRBJ2-7, with a weak D call TRBD2 (7 bases). V lost 8 bases and J lost 5, with 16 bases in between. Per the germline V gene, CDR1 is WSHSY and CDR2 is SAAADI. The CDR3 extends over 13 amino acids.

This clone was counted between two and nine times. The same CDR3 can be traced to other DNA sequences in this sample. The gene calls are TRBV9 and TRBJ1-1; D is ambiguous. The length of the CDR3 is 12 residues. Per germline, CDR1 SGDLS and CDR2 YYNGEE. The V end lost 4 bases, the J end lost 2 bases, and 6 bases lay between the germline ends. CDR3 sequence reads: CASSLGNTEAFF. The CDR3, as DNA: TGTGCCAGCAGCCTTGGTAACACTGAAGCTTTCTTT.